These T cell receptor beta chains were read from a single sample in a study of T cell responses to AZD1222 COVID-19 vaccine. Generated by immunoSEQ multiplex PCR, the TCRdb table keeps only in-frame clones and is missing some. Among roughly 79,000 clones listed, 92% were seen once. Sample: peripheral blood, taken on day 0 of MenACWY control vaccination. These receptor sequences come from an adult in good health. Both conserved end residues are part of each CDR3. The D gene is left open where the match is weak. A clone size is listed for some rows: how often the clone was seen (once, few, many), or a class if it is expanded.

J,size,V,D,CDR3,DNA
TRBJ2-1,-,TRBV7-8,-,CASSLAGRLSSYNEQFF,TGTGCCAGCAGCTTAGCCGGGAGACTCAGCTCCTACAATGAGCAGTTCTTC
TRBJ2-5,-,TRBV5-6,-,CASSLTRPQETQYF,TGTGCCAGCAGCTTGACTCGACCCCAAGAGACCCAGTACTTC
TRBJ2-3,-,TRBV27,-,CASSFRTPVTDTQYF,TGTGCCAGCAGTTTCAGGACTCCGGTTACAGATACGCAGTATTTT
TRBJ2-1,-,TRBV7-3,-,CASSLGGLNEQFF,TGTGCCAGCAGCTTAGGGGGGCTTAATGAGCAGTTCTTC
TRBJ1-2,-,TRBV5-4,-,CASSRDSYGYTF,TGTGCCAGCAGCCGAGACAGTTATGGCTACACCTTC
TRBJ2-5,-,TRBV10-3,-,CAIGGGIKETQYF,TGTGCCATCGGTGGGGGAATTAAAGAGACCCAGTACTTC
TRBJ2-3,-,TRBV28,-,CASSQRRPSTDTQYF,TGTGCCAGCAGCCAACGACGGCCAAGCACAGATACGCAGTATTTT
TRBJ2-4,once,TRBV4-3,TRBD1,CASSPGQGIAKNIQYF,TGCGCCAGCAGCCCAGGACAGGGTATAGCCAAAAACATTCAGTACTTC
TRBJ2-3,-,TRBV6-5,-,CASSYGGGGTDTQYF,TGTGCCAGCAGTTACGGGGGCGGGGGCACAGATACGCAGTATTTT
TRBJ1-1,-,TRBV19,-,CASSTGTWNTEAFF,TGTGCCAGTAGTACCGGGACGTGGAACACTGAAGCTTTCTTT
TRBJ2-3,-,TRBV19,TRBD1,CASSASDRGRMIGDTQYF,TGTGCCAGTAGCGCCTCGGACAGGGGGCGGATGATCGGGGATACGCAGTATTTT
TRBJ2-7,-,TRBV25-1,TRBD1,CASGDRAHEQYF,TGTGCCAGCGGGGACAGGGCCCACGAGCAGTACTTC
TRBJ1-5,-,TRBV2,-,CASSETRGGNQPQHF,TGTGCCAGCAGTGAAACCAGGGGTGGCAATCAGCCCCAGCATTTT
TRBJ2-5,-,TRBV29-1,-,CSVEGLRYQETQYF,TGCAGCGTTGAAGGGTTAAGGTACCAAGAGACCCAGTACTTC
TRBJ1-6,-,TRBV6-5,-,CASSQIPGNSPLHF,TGTGCCAGCAGTCAAATCCCGGGCAATTCACCCCTCCACTTT
TRBJ2-1,-,TRBV5-5,TRBD1,CASSVGQGGNEQFF,TGTGCCAGCAGCGTGGGACAGGGGGGAAATGAGCAGTTCTTC
TRBJ1-5,-,TRBV19,-,CASSMEGRSYEPQHF,TGTGCCAGTAGTATGGAGGGAAGGTCCTATGAGCCCCAGCATTTT
TRBJ2-2,-,TRBV6-6,-,CASTQTGTLNTGELFF,TGTGCCAGCACTCAAACCGGGACACTTAACACCGGGGAGCTGTTTTTT
TRBJ2-2,-,TRBV5-4,-,CASSSDTGELFF,TGTGCCAGCAGCTCAGACACCGGGGAGCTGTTTTTT
TRBJ2-3,-,TRBV5-1,-,CASSESVRPDTQYF,TGCGCCAGCAGCGAATCTGTGAGGCCAGATACGCAGTATTTT
TRBJ2-3,-,TRBV7-2,TRBD2,CASSLAGTSGSQYF,TGTGCCAGCAGCTTAGCAGGGACTAGCGGGTCGCAGTATTTT
TRBJ1-1,-,TRBV5-1,TRBD1,CASSPGTGVLATEAFF,TGCGCCAGCAGCCCCGGGACAGGGGTGCTTGCCACTGAAGCTTTCTTT
TRBJ2-2,-,TRBV11-2,TRBD2,CASSFGGVLNTGELFF,TGTGCCAGCAGCTTCGGGGGGGTCCTCAACACCGGGGAGCTGTTTTTT
TRBJ1-2,-,TRBV19,-,CASSIDYRAYGYTF,TGTGCCAGTAGTATAGATTACAGGGCCTATGGCTACACCTTC
TRBJ2-7,few,TRBV5-1,TRBD1,CASSLPTGGEQYF,TGCGCCAGCAGCTTGCCCACAGGGGGCGAGCAGTACTTC
TRBJ2-3,-,TRBV3-1/TRBV3-2,-,CASSQELRDTQYF,TGTGCCAGCAGCCAAGAGCTCCGAGATACGCAGTATTTT
TRBJ2-5,-,TRBV7-2,TRBD2,CASSPQRGIQETQYF,TGTGCCAGCAGCCCACAGCGGGGGATCCAAGAGACCCAGTACTTC
TRBJ1-5,-,TRBV30,-,CAWSVEGGNQPQHF,TGTGCCTGGAGTGTTGAGGGGGGAAATCAGCCCCAGCATTTT
TRBJ1-5,-,TRBV28,-,CASSPPLLNGHQPQHF,TGTGCCAGCAGTCCCCCCCTCCTAAATGGCCATCAGCCCCAGCATTTT
TRBJ2-4,-,TRBV3-1/TRBV3-2,-,CASSREYIQYF,TGTGCCAGCAGCCGAGAGTACATTCAGTACTTC
TRBJ1-1,-,TRBV28,-,CASRELNTEAFF,TGTGCCAGCAGGGAATTGAACACTGAAGCTTTCTTT